A selection of T cell receptor beta chains follows, all from one sample in a study of response to subunit inactivated influenza vaccine. TCRdb redid the calling of the RT-PCR reads with MiXCR, one entry per CDR3 protein. The sample lists about 780,000 distinct CDR3 sequences, under 20% occurring once. The sequencing here drew on PBMCs from blood, taken 4 to 6 days after vaccination. These receptors originate from a man in his fifties who received an inactivated influenza vaccine. Both conserved end residues are part of each CDR3. A D gene is named only where the DNA matches it firmly. Rows give clone size only sometimes, using once, few, many, or a class for an expanded clone.

d_call: -; j_call: TRBJ2-1; clone_size: -; v_call: TRBV25-1; cdr3_aa: CASSEGQLTYNEQFF; cdr3_nt: TGTGCCAGCAGTGAAGGACAGCTTACCTACAATGAGCAGTTCTTC
d_call: -; j_call: TRBJ1-4; clone_size: -; v_call: TRBV2; cdr3_aa: CASRNRRGNEKLFF; cdr3_nt: TGTGCCAGCAGGAACCGGCGGGGGAATGAAAAACTGTTTTTT
d_call: -; j_call: TRBJ2-7; clone_size: few; v_call: TRBV6-5; cdr3_aa: CASSYSLDYSYEQYF; cdr3_nt: TGTGCCAGCAGTTACTCGCTTGATTACTCCTACGAGCAGTACTTC
d_call: -; j_call: TRBJ2-1; clone_size: few; v_call: TRBV18; cdr3_aa: CASSRRDFGEQFF; cdr3_nt: TGTGCCAGCTCACGACGGGACTTTGGTGAGCAGTTCTTC
d_call: TRBD1; j_call: TRBJ1-6; clone_size: few; v_call: TRBV18; cdr3_aa: CASRATGGYNSPLHF; cdr3_nt: TGTGCCAGCAGGGCGACAGGGGGCTATAATTCACCCCTCCACTTT
d_call: -; j_call: TRBJ1-6; clone_size: few; v_call: TRBV28; cdr3_aa: CASTIRGGNSPLHF; cdr3_nt: TGTGCCAGCACTATCAGGGGTGGTAATTCACCCCTCCACTTT
d_call: -; j_call: TRBJ2-7; clone_size: few; v_call: TRBV7-9; cdr3_aa: CASSLGGATEQYF; cdr3_nt: TGTGCCAGCAGCTTAGGTGGGGCGACCGAGCAGTACTTC
d_call: -; j_call: TRBJ2-1; clone_size: -; v_call: TRBV12-3/TRBV12-4; cdr3_aa: CASTLGLYNEQFF; cdr3_nt: TGTGCCAGCACCTTGGGACTTTACAATGAGCAGTTCTTC
d_call: TRBD2; j_call: TRBJ2-7; clone_size: few; v_call: TRBV5-5; cdr3_aa: CASSKNMGLAGSYEQYF; cdr3_nt: TGTGCCAGCAGCAAGAACATGGGACTAGCGGGCTCCTACGAGCAGTACTTC
d_call: -; j_call: TRBJ2-2; clone_size: few; v_call: TRBV20-1; cdr3_aa: CSATNPSNTGELFF; cdr3_nt: TGCAGTGCTACAAATCCATCGAACACCGGGGAGCTGTTTTTT
d_call: -; j_call: TRBJ2-1; clone_size: few; v_call: TRBV5-1; cdr3_aa: CASSLVRASSYNEQFF; cdr3_nt: TGCGCCAGCAGCTTGGTCAGAGCTTCGTCCTACAATGAGCAGTTCTTC
d_call: -; j_call: TRBJ1-4; clone_size: few; v_call: TRBV12-3/TRBV12-4; cdr3_aa: CASSPSASKLFF; cdr3_nt: TGTGCCAGCAGCCCCTCCGCGTCCAAACTGTTTTTT
d_call: TRBD2; j_call: TRBJ2-1; clone_size: few; v_call: TRBV20-1; cdr3_aa: CSAPASGGRHEQFF; cdr3_nt: TGCAGTGCGCCTGCTAGCGGGGGTAGGCATGAGCAGTTCTTC
d_call: TRBD1; j_call: TRBJ2-3; clone_size: many; v_call: TRBV29-1; cdr3_aa: CSVEPGQGYTDTQYF; cdr3_nt: TGCAGCGTTGAACCTGGACAGGGCTACACAGATACGCAGTATTTT
d_call: TRBD1; j_call: TRBJ2-7; clone_size: -; v_call: TRBV20-1; cdr3_aa: CSAMRDRPITYEQYF; cdr3_nt: TGCAGTGCTATGAGGGACAGGCCGATTACCTACGAGCAGTACTTC
d_call: -; j_call: TRBJ1-2; clone_size: -; v_call: TRBV7-2; cdr3_aa: CASSPSVGYTF; cdr3_nt: TGTGCCAGCAGCCCCTCCGTAGGCTACACCTTC
d_call: -; j_call: TRBJ2-4; clone_size: few; v_call: TRBV24-1; cdr3_aa: CATSDGQKPNIQYF; cdr3_nt: TGTGCCACCAGTGATGGGCAGAAACCAAACATTCAGTACTTC